These 2 T cell receptor beta chains originate from one sample sequenced in a study of blood T cell repertoires in COVID-19. The table came from immunoSEQ multiplex PCR; TCRdb's copy has only in-frame clones and leaves some out. Among 300,000 to 350,000 clones listed, 80% to 90% were seen once. Sequenced input: PBMCs or T cells enriched from blood (not recorded which). The receptors here all came from a woman aged 40 to 55 with acute COVID-19.

The chain uses TRBV6-5 and TRBJ2-5; unclear D gene. This CDR3 contains 12 residues. Germline values: CDR1 MNHEY, CDR2 SVGAGI. Trimming took off 7 bases at V and 7 bases at J, with 13 bases between the two ends. The CDR3 bases are TGTGCCAGCACCAACCCCGGCGGGACCCAGTACTTC. It encodes CASTNPGGTQYF.

The chain recombines TRBV18 with TRBJ2-5, with a possible D match to TRBD1 (5 bases). V lost 3 bases and J 5 bases, leaving 7 bases between the germline ends. Germline loops: CDR1 KGHSH, CDR2 LQKENI. This CDR3 spans 12 amino acids. The CDR3 coding sequence is TGTGCCAGCTCACCTTCAGGGGAGACCCAGTACTTC. As protein: CASSPSGETQYF.